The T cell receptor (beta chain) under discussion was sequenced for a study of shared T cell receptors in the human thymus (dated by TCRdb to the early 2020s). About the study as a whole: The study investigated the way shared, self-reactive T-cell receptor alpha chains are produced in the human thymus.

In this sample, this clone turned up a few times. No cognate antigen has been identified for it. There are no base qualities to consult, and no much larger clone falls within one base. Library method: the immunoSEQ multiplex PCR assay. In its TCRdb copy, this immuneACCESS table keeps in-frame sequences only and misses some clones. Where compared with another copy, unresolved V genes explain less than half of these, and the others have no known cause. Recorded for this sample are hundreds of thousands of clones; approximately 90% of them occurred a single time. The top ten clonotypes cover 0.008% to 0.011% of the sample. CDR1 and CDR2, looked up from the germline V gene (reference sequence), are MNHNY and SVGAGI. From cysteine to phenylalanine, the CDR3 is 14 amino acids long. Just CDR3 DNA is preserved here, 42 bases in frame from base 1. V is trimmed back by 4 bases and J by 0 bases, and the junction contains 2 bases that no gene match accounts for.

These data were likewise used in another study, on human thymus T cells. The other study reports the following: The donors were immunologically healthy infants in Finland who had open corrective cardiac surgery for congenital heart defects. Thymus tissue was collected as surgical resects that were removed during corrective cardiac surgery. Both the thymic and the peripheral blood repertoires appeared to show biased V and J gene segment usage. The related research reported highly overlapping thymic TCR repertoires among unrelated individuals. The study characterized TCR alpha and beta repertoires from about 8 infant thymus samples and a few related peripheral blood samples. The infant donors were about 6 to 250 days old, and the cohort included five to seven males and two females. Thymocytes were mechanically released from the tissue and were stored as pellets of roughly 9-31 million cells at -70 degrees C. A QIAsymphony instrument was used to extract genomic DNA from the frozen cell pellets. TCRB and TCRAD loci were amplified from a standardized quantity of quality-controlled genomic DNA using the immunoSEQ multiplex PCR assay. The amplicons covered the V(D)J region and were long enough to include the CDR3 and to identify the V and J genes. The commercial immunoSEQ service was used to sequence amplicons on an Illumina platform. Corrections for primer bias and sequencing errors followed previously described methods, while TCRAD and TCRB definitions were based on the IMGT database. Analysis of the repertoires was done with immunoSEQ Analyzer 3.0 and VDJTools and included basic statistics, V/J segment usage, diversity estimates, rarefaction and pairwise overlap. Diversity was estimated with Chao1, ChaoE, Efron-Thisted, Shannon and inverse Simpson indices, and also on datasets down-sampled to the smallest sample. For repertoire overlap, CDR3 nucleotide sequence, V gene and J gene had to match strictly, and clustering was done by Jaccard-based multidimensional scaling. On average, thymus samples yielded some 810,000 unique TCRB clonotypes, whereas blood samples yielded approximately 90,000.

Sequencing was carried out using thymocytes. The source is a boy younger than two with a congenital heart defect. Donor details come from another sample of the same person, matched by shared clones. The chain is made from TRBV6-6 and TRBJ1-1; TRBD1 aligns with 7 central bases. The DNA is TGTGCCAGCAGTTTGGGACAGATGAACACTGAAGCTTTCTTT. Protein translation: CASSLGQMNTEAFF.